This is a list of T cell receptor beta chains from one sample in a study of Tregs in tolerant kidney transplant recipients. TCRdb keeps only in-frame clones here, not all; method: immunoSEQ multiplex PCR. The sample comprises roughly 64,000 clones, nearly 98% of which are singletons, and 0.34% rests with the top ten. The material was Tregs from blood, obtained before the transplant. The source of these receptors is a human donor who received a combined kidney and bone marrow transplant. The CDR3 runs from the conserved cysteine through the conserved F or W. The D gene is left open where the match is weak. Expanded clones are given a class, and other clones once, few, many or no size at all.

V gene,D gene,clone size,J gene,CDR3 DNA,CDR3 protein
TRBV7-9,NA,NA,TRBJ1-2,TGTGCCAGCAGCCTGGCGGGAGACTATGGCTACACCTTC,CASSLAGDYGYTF
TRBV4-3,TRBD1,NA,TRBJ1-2,TGCGCCAGCAGCCCGCAGGGGGGAAACTATGGCTACACCTTC,CASSPQGGNYGYTF
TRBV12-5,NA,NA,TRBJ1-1,TGTGCTAGTGGTTTGGTCATGGACTACATGAACACTGAAGCTTTCTTT,CASGLVMDYMNTEAFF
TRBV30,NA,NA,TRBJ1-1,TGTGCCTGGAGTGTACTAGCGAACACTGAAGCTTTCTTT,CAWSVLANTEAFF
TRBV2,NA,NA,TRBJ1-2,TGTGCCAGCAGTTCGAACTATGGCTACACCTTC,CASSSNYGYTF
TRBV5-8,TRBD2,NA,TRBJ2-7,TGTGCCAGCAGCAATTATACCGGGACTAGGACCTACGAGCAGTACTTC,CASSNYTGTRTYEQYF
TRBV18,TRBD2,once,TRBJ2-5,TGTGCCAGCTCACCACCGAGGAGCGGGGCTGAGACCCAGTACTTC,CASSPPRSGAETQYF
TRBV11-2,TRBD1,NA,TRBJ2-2,TGTGCCAGCAGCTTCCCTTTTGGGACAGCGAACACCGGGGAGCTGTTTTTT,CASSFPFGTANTGELFF
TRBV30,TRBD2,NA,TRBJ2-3,TGTGCCTCCCAAACAAGCGGGGGGGCATATACGCAGTATTTT,CASQTSGGAYTQYF
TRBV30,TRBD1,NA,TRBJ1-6,TGTGCCTGGACCAGACAGGGAAGGGGTTCACCCCTCCACTTT,CAWTRQGRGSPLHF
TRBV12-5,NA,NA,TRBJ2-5,TGTGCTAGTGCCCCGCCGGGTGAGACCCAGTACTTC,CASAPPGETQYF
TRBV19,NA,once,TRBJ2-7,TGTGCCAGTAGTACCATGGGAGCCGAGCAGTACTTC,CASSTMGAEQYF
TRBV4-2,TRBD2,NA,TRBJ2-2,TGTGCCAGCAGCCAAGAAATCGGCGGGAGGGTTGCCGGGGAGCTGTTTTTT,CASSQEIGGRVAGELFF
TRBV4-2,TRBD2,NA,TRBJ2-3,TGTGCCAGCAGCCAAGATCTGTCTAGCGGGGGGGCGGTCGTTCGCACAGATACGCAGTATTTT,CASSQDLSSGGAVVRTDTQYF
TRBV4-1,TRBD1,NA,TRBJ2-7,TGCGCCAGCAGCCAACGACAGGGAATTAACTACGAGCAGTACTTC,CASSQRQGINYEQYF